This T cell receptor (beta chain) was captured by sequencing in a study of shared clonotypes between healthy human individuals. Overall study findings and caveats: Some naive CD4 clonotypes, roughly 5%, turned up in common across four donors.

Profiled with immunoSEQ multiplex PCR; TCRdb holds only in-frame clones, not every one. The data hold over 2 million clones, with 85% to 95% observed a single time. Memory CD4+ cells were the fraction left after CD45RA+ naive selection. On this clone itself: Antigen: not known.

Germline loops: CDR1 SGHRS, CDR2 YFSETQ. This CDR3 spans 15 amino acids. Trimming at V came to 0 bases and at J to 10 bases, leaving 5 bases not matched to a gene. V is TRBV5-1 and J is TRBJ1-6; 9 bases are shared with TRBD1. This receptor was taken from a man between 18 and 29 years old in good health. The specimen sequenced was naive CD4+ T cells sorted from blood. The subset was: CD45RA+ positively selected. CDR3 loop: CASSLVGQGGSPLHF. The CDR3, as DNA: TGCGCCAGCAGCTTGGTGGGACAGGGAGGATCACCCCTCCACTTT.